This TCR beta chain was observed in a study of blood T cell repertoires in COVID-19. Study details: Some COVID-19 samples were acute and others convalescent; all came from the United States, Italy and Spain. Sources were T cells, B-cell-depleted T cells, or PBMCs; the material itself was cDNA or gDNA.

This CDR3 region has 20 residues. Germline CDR1 reads SGHRS; CDR2 reads YFSETQ. With V trimmed by 1 base and J by 0 bases, 12 bases remained unmatched. Here immunoSEQ multiplex PCR was the method, and the copy in TCRdb shows in-frame clones only, minus some. The sample lists roughly 300,000 clones; 90% were seen once. Those enrolled, adults aged about 18 to 89 years, came from roughly 23 US areas. Among Cohort 3 donors, those recovered had two negative PCRs, clearance, or symptom resolution. The sample comprised PBMCs or T cells enriched from blood (not recorded which). The gene calls are TRBV5-1 and TRBJ2-6, with TRBD2 matching 8 bases. This TCR was sampled from a woman in her 30s who had recovered from COVID-19. CDR3 in DNA: TGCGCCAGCAGCTTGTGGCCCCATAGCGGGGTCCTCTCTGGGGCCAACGTCCTGACTTTC. It codes for CASSLWPHSGVLSGANVLTF. The full variable domain, in which reference TRBV5-1 and TRBJ2-6 provide the parts outside the CDR3, is KAGVTQTPRYLIKTRGQQVTLSCSPISGHRSVSWYQQTPGQGLQFLFEYFSETQRNKGNFPGRFSGRQFSNSRSEMNVSTLELGDSALYLCASSLWPHSGVLSGANVLTFGAGSRLTVL.